This TCR beta chain came from a study of vaccination and CD4 T cells after COVID-19 (dated by TCRdb to between 2020 and 2023). As for the study more broadly: Convalescent patients had a positive SARS-CoV-2 result on nasal swab PCR, and of these patients, nine had mild disease and one had severe disease. Post-COVID blood samples from convalescent patients were collected a median of roughly 100 days after diagnosis, with a range of 35 to 161 days. The cultures were stimulated with overlapping spike peptide pools from SARS-CoV-2 and from the common cold coronaviruses HCoV-NL63, HCoV-OC43 and HCoV-229E. In 10 COVID-19 convalescent patients and a handful of infection-naive healthy vaccine recipients, researchers compared the spike-specific CD4+ TCR repertoire from before mRNA vaccination with the repertoire from after. Each participant got two doses of either the Pfizer-BioNTech BNT162b2 vaccine (n=8) or the Moderna mRNA-1273 vaccine (n=2). The convalescent cohort included six males and four females, with two Hispanic individuals, seven Caucasians, two Asians and one multiracial person. Control cultures used a CEFX viral epitope pool as positive control, an HIV-1 Nef peptide pool as negative control, or no peptide. Post-vaccine blood samples were obtained a median of around 67 days after the second vaccine dose, with a range of about 12 to 241 days. Results the study describes overall, beyond this receptor: The median count of SARS-CoV-2-reactive clonotypes went up from around 23 after infection to roughly 38 after vaccination, although the change was not significant. Only a relatively small number of convalescent patients were included in the study, and early timepoints following natural infection were not analyzed. In convalescent patients, a median roughly 83% of post-vaccine SARS-CoV-2-reactive clones were detected only after vaccination, and vaccine-specific priming was suggested by this finding. Of the vaccine-specific clones found in convalescent patients, nearly all (304 of 307) were mono-reactive for SARS-CoV-2 spike instead of being cross-reactive with common cold coronaviruses.

The protocol used for the library was PCR. At the Johns Hopkins FTIC core, DNA from the cultured CD4+ T cells underwent TCR sequencing with the Oncomine TCR Beta short-read assay. The QIAamp micro DNA kit was used to extract genomic DNA from the cultured CD4+ T cells. Oncomine TCR Beta libraries made from cultured CD4+ T cells were pooled using unique dual indexes and sequenced on an Illumina iSeq 100. In the paper's pipeline: Non-productive sequences were removed, and CDR3s that did not start with C, did not end with F or W, or were shorter than 7 amino acids were discarded. The MANAFEST web application was used to identify antigen-specific clonotypes by comparing peptide-stimulated wells against reference wells and other culture wells. Positive clones required FDR below 0.05, an odds ratio above 5, and productive frequency above 0.1% in at least two of three replicate wells. A clonotype counted as cross-reactive if it showed significant expansion both in the SARS-CoV-2 spike wells and in at least one common cold coronavirus spike condition. Using R version 3.6.1, CDR3 homology was evaluated through Levenshtein distances (stringdist) along with unrooted phylogenetic trees (ape). The public reads were reanalyzed by TCRdb: fastp trimming at Q25, MiXCR alignment, in-frame beta chains only. Identical CDR3 proteins give one entry, which carries the most common genes and DNA. For this entry, the V and J calls and clone size follow TCRdb and not the study's own pipeline. Here the sample has about 21,000 distinct CDR3 sequences; about 39% occur a single time. The ten largest clones take up 5% of the sample.

Details on this clonotype: Its antigen remains unidentified. Per-nucleotide qualities are absent, and no much larger clonotype sits a single base away.

Taken with the paper, the label for treatment or condition translates to: approximately 10-day PBMC culture with coronavirus spike peptide pools or control peptides (ViraFEST assay). The study used the ViraFEST assay, which expanded antigen-specific T cells with peptide pools and then identified expanded clonotypes by TCR sequencing. The positive SARS-CoV-2 PCR tests of the convalescent patients were dated from March to December 2020, before the Alpha, Beta and Delta variants emerged in the United States. Over 1.5 million PBMCs per well were cultured in IMDM with approximately 5% human AB serum and approximately 10 IU/ml IL-2, plus 10 ug/ml peptide pools. Half of the culture medium was replaced with fresh IL-2-containing medium on days 3 and 7. After 10 to 11 days of culture, CD4+ T cells were isolated by negative selection with the EasySep CD4+ T cell isolation kit. Ficoll-Paque Plus gradient centrifugation was used to isolate PBMCs from whole blood, and the isolated PBMCs were then either used fresh or cryopreserved at -140C. Triplicate wells were generally used for each culture condition.

The CDR3, cysteine through phenylalanine, is 13 amino acids long. Left in the record is the CDR3 DNA by itself, 39 bases read in frame from the first base. Based on the germline V gene, the CDR1 and CDR2 sequences are LGHNA and YSLEER. Here V drops 3 bases and J drops 6 bases, and the junction holds 3 bases not matched to any gene. The chain was built from TRBV4-3 and TRBJ1-1, with 8 junctional bases fitting TRBD1. Sequences were derived from CD4+ T cells from blood, cultured in vitro, sampled before SARS-CoV-2 vaccination. The origin of this receptor is a human donor who had recovered from COVID-19. The DNA is TGCGCCAGCAGCCACCTACAGGGGGCTGAAGCTTTCTTT. It is translated as CASSHLQGAEAFF.